These T cell receptor beta chains were read from a single sample in a study of blood T cell repertoires in COVID-19. Clones were read by immunoSEQ multiplex PCR, and TCRdb kept only the in-frame ones, dropping some. The table has just over 15,000 clones, around four fifths seen once. The sequenced sample was peripheral blood. Receptor source: a man older than 75 with active or convalescent COVID-19. Each CDR3 is given with its conserved first and last residue. D genes are given only for firm matches. Only part of the rows carry a size: once, few, many, or a class if the clone is expanded.

.	TRBD1	TRBJ1-6	TRBV30	15	CAWSALTGLNSPLHF	TGTGCCTGGAGTGCGCTGACAGGGTTGAATTCACCCCTCCACTTT
once	TRBD2	TRBJ2-7	TRBV6-2/TRBV6-3	15	CASSYGLAGTYEQYF	TGTGCCAGCAGTTACGGGCTAGCGGGAACCTACGAGCAGTACTTC
.	TRBD2	TRBJ2-3	TRBV9	17	CASSATSGTSGGDTQYF	TGTGCCAGCAGCGCAACCTCCGGGACTAGCGGGGGAGATACGCAGTATTTT
.	.	TRBJ2-4	TRBV10-3	14	CAISEPGDKNIQYF	TGTGCCATCAGTGAACCAGGGGACAAAAACATTCAGTACTTC
.	.	TRBJ1-1	TRBV3-1/TRBV3-2	12	CASSQDRSPAFF	TGTGCCAGCAGCCAAGATAGGAGTCCAGCTTTCTTT
.	TRBD1	TRBJ1-4	TRBV7-9	15	CASSETGLTNEKLFF	TGTGCCAGCAGCGAGACAGGGCTAACTAATGAAAAACTGTTTTTT
.	.	TRBJ1-2	TRBV30	12	CAWSLNTEGYTF	TGTGCCTGGAGTTTAAATACAGAGGGCTACACCTTC
.	.	TRBJ1-1	TRBV9	13	CASSVGLGSEAFF	TGTGCCAGCAGCGTAGGTCTGGGCAGCGAAGCTTTCTTT
.	.	TRBJ2-1	TRBV11-3	14	CASSSLGSYNEQFF	TGTGCCAGCAGCTCACTTGGCTCCTACAATGAGCAGTTCTTC
.	TRBD1	TRBJ1-2	TRBV7-3	17	CASSLSGTGGAGYGYTF	TGTGCCAGCAGCTTAAGTGGGACAGGGGGCGCGGGCTATGGCTACACCTTC
once	.	TRBJ1-1	TRBV5-6	14	CASSFFLLNTEAFF	TGTGCCAGCAGCTTTTTTCTACTGAACACTGAAGCTTTCTTT
.	.	TRBJ2-3	TRBV4-1	13	CASSQERGDTQYF	TGCGCCAGCAGCCAAGAGCGGGGAGATACGCAGTATTTT
.	TRBD1	TRBJ2-5	TRBV5-1	13	CASSRGDRATQYF	TGCGCCAGCAGCCGGGGGGACAGGGCGACCCAGTACTTC
.	TRBD1	TRBJ1-1	TRBV7-3	15	CASSLGDRDWDEAFF	TGTGCCAGCAGCTTAGGCGACAGGGATTGGGATGAAGCTTTCTTT
.	TRBD1	TRBJ2-7	TRBV19	16	CASSIGMGQGFYEQYF	TGTGCCAGTAGTATAGGGATGGGACAGGGTTTCTACGAGCAGTACTTC
.	TRBD2	TRBJ2-2	TRBV2	13	CASRDTSAGELFF	TGTGCCAGCAGGGATACTAGCGCCGGGGAGCTGTTTTTT
.	TRBD1	TRBJ2-2	TRBV9	16	CASSLRTGGMHRGAVF	TGTGCCAGCAGCCTTCGGACAGGGGGCATGCACCGGGGAGCTGTTTTT
.	.	TRBJ1-6	TRBV30	13	CAWSVGGFMALHF	TGTGCCTGGAGTGTAGGCGGGTTTATGGCCCTCCACTTT
.	TRBD2	TRBJ2-3	TRBV7-2	16	CASSRTSGGVIDTQYF	TGTGCCAGCAGCCGGACTAGCGGGGGGGTAATAGATACGCAGTATTTT
.	TRBD1	TRBJ2-7	TRBV19	13	CASLGQGAHEQYF	TGTGCCAGCCTAGGACAGGGGGCTCACGAGCAGTACTTC